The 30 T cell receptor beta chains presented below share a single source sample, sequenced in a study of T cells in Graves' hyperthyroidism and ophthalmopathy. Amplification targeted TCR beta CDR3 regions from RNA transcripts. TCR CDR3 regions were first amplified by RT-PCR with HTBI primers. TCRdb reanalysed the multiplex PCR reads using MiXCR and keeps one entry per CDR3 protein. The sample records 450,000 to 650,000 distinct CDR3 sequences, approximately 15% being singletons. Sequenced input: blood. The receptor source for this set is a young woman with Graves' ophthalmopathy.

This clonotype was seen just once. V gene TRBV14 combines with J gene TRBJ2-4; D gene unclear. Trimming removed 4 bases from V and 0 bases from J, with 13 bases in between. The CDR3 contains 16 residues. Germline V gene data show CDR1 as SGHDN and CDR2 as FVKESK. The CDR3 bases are TGTGCCAGCAGCCCGGGCCGGAGATTAGCCAAAAACATTCAGTACTTC. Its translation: CASSPGRRLAKNIQYF.

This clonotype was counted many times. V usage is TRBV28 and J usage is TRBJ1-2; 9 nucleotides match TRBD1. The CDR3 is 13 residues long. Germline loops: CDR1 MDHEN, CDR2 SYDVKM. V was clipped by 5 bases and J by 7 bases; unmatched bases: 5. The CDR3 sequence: CASSIQGAFGYTF. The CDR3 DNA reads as TGTGCCAGCAGTATACAGGGGGCATTTGGCTACACCTTC.

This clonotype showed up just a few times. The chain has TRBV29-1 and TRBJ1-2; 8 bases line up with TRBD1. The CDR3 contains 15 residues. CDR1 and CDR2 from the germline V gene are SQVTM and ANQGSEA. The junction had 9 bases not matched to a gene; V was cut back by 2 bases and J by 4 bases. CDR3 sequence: CSVEWTGQGVYGYTF. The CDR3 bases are TGCAGCGTTGAATGGACCGGACAGGGAGTCTATGGCTACACCTTC.

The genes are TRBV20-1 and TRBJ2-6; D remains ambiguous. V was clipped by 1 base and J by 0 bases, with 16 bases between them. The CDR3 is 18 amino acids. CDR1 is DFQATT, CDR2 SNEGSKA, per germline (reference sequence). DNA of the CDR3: TGCAGTGCTAGAGTCCCCCCCGGTCGGGTCTCTGGGGCCAACGTCCTGACTTTC. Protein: CSARVPPGRVSGANVLTF.

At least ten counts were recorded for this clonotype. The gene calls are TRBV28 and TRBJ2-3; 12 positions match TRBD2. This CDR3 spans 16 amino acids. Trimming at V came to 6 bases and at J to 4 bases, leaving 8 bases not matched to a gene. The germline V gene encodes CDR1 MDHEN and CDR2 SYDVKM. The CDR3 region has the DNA TGTGCCAGCAGAACCCTAGCGGGAGGGGTCGCAGATACGCAGTATTTT. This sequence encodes CASRTLAGGVADTQYF.

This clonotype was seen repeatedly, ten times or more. In DNA, the CDR3 is TGTGCCAGCAGAGACACGAATAGCAATCAGCCCCAGCATTTT. This sequence encodes CASRDTNSNQPQHF. The V and J genes are TRBV6-1 and TRBJ1-5, with no clear D. The ends were cut back, 6 bases at V and 0 bases at J, with 9 bases in the middle. Germline assignment: CDR1 MNHNS and CDR2 SASEGT. CDR3 length equals 14 residues.

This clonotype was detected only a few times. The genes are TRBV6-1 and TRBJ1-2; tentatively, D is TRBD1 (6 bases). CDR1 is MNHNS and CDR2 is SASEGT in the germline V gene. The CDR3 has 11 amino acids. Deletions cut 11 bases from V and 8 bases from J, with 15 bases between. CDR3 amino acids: CALDRLDGYTF. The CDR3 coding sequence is TGTGCCTTGGACAGATTGGACGGCTACACCTTC.

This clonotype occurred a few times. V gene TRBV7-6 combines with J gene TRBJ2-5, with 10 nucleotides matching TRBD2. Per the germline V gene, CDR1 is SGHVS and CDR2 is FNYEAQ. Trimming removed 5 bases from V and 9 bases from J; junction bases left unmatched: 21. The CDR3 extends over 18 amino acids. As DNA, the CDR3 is TGTGCCAGCAGCCCCCACCCACGGACTAGCGGAGGTTGGGAGGCCCAGTACTTC. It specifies CASSPHPRTSGGWEAQYF.

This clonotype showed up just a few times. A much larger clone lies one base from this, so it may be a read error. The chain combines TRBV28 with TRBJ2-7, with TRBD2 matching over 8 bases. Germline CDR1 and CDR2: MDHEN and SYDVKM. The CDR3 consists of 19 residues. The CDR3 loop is CAGSFFAVRLTSGHYEQYF. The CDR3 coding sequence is TGTGCCGGCAGTTTCTTTGCCGTTCGACTCACTAGCGGCCACTACGAGCAGTACTTC.

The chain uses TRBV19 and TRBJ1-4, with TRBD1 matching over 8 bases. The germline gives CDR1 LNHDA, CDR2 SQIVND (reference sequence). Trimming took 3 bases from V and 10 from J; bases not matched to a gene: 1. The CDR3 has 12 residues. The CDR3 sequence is CASSIDRGKLFF. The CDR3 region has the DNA TGTGCCAGTAGTATCGACAGGGGAAAACTGTTTTTT. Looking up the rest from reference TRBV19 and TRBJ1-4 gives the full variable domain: DGGITQSPKYLFRKEGQNVTLSCEQNLNHDAMYWYRQDPGQGLRLIYYSQIVNDFQKGDIAEGYSVSREKKESFPLTVTSAQKNPTAFYLCASSIDRGKLFFGSGTQLSVL.

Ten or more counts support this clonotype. CDR3 in amino acids: CASSGTISPEQYF. CDR3 DNA: TGTGCCAGCAGTGGGACAATATCCCCCGAGCAGTACTTC. The chain uses TRBV6-1 and TRBJ2-7; D may be TRBD1 (5 bases). Germline V CDR1 and CDR2: MNHNS, SASEGT. The CDR3 is 13 residues long. V lost 4 bases, J lost 6 bases, and 13 bases lay in between.

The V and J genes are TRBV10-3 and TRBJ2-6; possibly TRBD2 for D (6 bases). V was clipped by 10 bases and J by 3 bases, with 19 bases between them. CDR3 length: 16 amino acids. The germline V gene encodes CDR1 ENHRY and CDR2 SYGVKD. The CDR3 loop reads CATLGGVSGGANVLTF. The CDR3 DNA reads TGTGCCACCCTTGGAGGGGTCTCGGGTGGGGCCAACGTCCTGACTTTC.

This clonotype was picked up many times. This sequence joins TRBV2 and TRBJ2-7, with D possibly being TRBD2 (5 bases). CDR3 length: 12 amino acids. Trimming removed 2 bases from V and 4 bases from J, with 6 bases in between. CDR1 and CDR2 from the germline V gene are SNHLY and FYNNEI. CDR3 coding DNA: TGTGCCAGCAGTGAACGGGGTTACGAGCAGTACTTC. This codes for CASSERGYEQYF.

The CDR3 DNA sequence: TGTGCCAGCACGCAACCCGAAAGGGCCAACGTCCTGACTTTC. Translation gives CASTQPERANVLTF. The V and J genes are TRBV12-3 or TRBV12-4 and TRBJ2-6, with D uncertain. The CDR3 runs to 14 residues. The V gene lost 7 bases and the J gene lost 5 bases, with 12 bases spanning the gap.

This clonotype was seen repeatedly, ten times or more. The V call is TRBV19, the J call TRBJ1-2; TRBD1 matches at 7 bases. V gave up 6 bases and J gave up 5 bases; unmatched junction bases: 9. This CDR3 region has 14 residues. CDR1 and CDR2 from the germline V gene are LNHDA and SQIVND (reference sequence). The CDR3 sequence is CASSPPGTDYGYTF. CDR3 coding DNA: TGTGCCAGTAGCCCCCCCGGGACAGATTATGGCTACACCTTC.

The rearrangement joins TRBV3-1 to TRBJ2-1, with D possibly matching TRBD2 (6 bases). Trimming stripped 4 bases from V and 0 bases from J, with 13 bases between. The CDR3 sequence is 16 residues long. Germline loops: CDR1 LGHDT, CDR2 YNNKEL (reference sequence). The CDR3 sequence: CASSPWDFSSYNEQFF. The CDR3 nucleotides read TGTGCCAGCAGCCCCTGGGACTTCAGCTCCTACAATGAGCAGTTCTTC.

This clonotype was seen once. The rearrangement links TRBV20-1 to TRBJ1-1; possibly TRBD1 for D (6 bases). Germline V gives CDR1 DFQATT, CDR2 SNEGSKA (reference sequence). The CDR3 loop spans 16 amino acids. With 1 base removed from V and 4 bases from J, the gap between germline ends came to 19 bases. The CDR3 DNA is TGCAGTGCTAGAGGGGGGGCCGTAAGTCGACCCACTGAAGCTTTCTTT. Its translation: CSARGGAVSRPTEAFF.

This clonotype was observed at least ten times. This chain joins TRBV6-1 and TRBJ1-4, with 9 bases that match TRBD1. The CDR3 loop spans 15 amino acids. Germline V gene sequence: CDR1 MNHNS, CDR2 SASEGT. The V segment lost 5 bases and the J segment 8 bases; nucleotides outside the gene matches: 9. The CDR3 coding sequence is TGTGCCAGCAGTTATACGGACAGGGGAACGGAAAAACTGTTTTTT. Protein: CASSYTDRGTEKLFF.

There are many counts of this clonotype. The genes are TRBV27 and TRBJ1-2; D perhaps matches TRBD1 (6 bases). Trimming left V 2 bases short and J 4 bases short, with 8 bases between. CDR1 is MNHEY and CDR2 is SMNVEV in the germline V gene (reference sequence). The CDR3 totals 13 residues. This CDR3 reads CASSLNRAYGYTF. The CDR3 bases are TGTGCCAGCAGTTTAAACAGGGCCTATGGCTACACCTTC.

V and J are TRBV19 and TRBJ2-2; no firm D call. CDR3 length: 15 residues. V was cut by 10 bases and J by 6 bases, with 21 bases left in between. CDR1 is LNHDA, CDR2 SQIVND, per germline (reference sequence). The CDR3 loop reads CAISDTFQYPGELFF. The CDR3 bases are TGTGCCATCAGCGACACTTTTCAGTATCCCGGGGAGCTGTTTTTT.

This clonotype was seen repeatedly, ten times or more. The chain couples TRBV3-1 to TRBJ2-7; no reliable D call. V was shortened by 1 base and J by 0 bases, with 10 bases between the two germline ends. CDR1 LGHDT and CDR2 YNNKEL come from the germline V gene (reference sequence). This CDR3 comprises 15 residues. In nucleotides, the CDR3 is TGTGCCAGCAGCCAAGTGGGCAGGAGCTCCTACGAGCAGTACTTC. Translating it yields CASSQVGRSSYEQYF.

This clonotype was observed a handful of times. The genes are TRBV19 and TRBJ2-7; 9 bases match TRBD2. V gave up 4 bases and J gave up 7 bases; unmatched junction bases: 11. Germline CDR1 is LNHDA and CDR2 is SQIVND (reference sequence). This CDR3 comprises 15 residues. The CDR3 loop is CASSKLATSGLEQYF. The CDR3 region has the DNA TGTGCCAGTAGTAAGCTTGCGACTAGCGGTCTGGAGCAGTACTTC.

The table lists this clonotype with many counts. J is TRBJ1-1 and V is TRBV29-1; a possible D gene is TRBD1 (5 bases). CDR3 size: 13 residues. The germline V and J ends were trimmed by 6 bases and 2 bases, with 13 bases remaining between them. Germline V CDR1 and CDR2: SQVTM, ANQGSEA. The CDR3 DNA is TGCAGCGTGGTTATACAGGCTAACACTGAAGCTTTCTTT. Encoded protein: CSVVIQANTEAFF.

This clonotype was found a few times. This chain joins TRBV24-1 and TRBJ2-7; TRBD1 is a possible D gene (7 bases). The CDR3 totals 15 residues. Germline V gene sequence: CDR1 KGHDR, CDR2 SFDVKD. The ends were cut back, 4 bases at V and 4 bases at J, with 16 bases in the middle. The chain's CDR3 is CATSEGGTEDYEQYF. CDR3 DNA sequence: TGTGCCACCAGTGAAGGCGGGACAGAAGATTACGAGCAGTACTTC.

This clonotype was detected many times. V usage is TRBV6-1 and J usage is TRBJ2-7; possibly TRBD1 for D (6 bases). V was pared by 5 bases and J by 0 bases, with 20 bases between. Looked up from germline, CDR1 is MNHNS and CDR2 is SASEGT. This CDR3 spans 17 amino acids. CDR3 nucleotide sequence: TGTGCCAGCAGTTCCGGTCTAGGGCAGGGGAGCTCCTACGAGCAGTACTTC. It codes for CASSSGLGQGSSYEQYF.

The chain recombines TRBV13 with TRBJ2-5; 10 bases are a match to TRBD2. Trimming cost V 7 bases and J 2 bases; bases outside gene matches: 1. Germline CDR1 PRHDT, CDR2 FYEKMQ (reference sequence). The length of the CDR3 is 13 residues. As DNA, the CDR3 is TGTGCCAGCAAACTAGCGGGGCAAGAGACCCAGTACTTC. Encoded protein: CASKLAGQETQYF.

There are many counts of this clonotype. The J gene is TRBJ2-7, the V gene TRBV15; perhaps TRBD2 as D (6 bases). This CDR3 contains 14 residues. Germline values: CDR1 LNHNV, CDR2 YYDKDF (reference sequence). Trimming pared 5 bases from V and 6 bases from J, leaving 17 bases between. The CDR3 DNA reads TGTGCCACCAGCTGGGGACTCCAAATAGGCGAGCAGTACTTC. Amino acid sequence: CATSWGLQIGEQYF.

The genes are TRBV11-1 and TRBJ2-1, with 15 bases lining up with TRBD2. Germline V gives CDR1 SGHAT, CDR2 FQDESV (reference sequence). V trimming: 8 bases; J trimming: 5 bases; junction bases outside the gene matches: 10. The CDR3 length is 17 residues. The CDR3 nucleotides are TGTGCCAGCGGTCCGGGACTAGCGGGAGGTAGCGACAATGAGCAGTTCTTC. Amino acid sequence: CASGPGLAGGSDNEQFF.

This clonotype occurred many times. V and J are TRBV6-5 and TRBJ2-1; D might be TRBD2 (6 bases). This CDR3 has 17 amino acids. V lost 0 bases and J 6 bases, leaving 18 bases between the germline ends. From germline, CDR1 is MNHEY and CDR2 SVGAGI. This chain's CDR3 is CASSYSYTGDAGNEQFF. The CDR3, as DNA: TGTGCCAGCAGTTACTCGTATACGGGAGACGCCGGCAATGAGCAGTTCTTC.

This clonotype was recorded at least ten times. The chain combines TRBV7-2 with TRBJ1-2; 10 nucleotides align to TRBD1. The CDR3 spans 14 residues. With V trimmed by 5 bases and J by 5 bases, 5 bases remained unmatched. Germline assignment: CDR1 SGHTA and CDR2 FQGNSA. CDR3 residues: CASSPWTGGYGYTF. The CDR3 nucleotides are TGTGCCAGCAGCCCCTGGACAGGGGGTTATGGCTACACCTTC.